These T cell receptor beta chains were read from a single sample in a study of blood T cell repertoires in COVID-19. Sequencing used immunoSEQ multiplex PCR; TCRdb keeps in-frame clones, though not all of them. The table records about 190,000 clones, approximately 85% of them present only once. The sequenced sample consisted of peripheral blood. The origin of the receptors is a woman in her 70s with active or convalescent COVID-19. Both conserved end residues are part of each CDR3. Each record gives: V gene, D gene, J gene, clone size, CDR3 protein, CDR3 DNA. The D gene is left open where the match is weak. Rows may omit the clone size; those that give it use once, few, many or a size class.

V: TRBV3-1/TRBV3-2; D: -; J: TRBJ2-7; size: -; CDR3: CASSQKYFIKTGWENEQYF; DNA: TGTGCCAGCAGCCAAAAATACTTCATCAAAACAGGGTGGGAGAACGAGCAGTACTTC
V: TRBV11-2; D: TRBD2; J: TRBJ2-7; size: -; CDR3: CASSLTGGYEQYF; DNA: TGTGCCAGCAGCTTAACGGGAGGCTACGAGCAGTACTTC
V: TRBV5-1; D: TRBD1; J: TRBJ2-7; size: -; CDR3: CASRGRTGPLTDRYEQYF; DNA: TGCGCCAGCAGAGGAAGGACAGGCCCTCTTACTGATCGCTACGAGCAGTACTTC
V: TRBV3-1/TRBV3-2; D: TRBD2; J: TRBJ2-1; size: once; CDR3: CASSSLGTSSNEQFF; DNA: TGTGCCAGCAGCTCCCTCGGGACTAGCAGCAATGAGCAGTTCTTC
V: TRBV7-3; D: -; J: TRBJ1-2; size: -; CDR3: CASSLDLTGGTYTF; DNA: TGTGCCAGCAGCTTAGATTTGACGGGAGGGACGTACACCTTC
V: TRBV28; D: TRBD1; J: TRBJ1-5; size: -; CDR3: CASSRYRGASNQPQHF; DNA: TGTGCCAGCAGCCGTTACAGGGGCGCGAGCAATCAGCCCCAGCATTTT
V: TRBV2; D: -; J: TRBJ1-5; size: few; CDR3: CASQRRQVDQPQHF; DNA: TGTGCCAGTCAGCGACGACAGGTGGATCAGCCCCAGCATTTT
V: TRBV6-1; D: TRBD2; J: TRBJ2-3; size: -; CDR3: CASRGSGRPRTDTQYF; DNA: TGTGCCAGCCGTGGTAGCGGGAGGCCCCGTACAGATACGCAGTATTTT
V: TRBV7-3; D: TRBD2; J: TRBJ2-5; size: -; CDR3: CASSLAGVETQYF; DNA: TGTGCCAGCAGCCTAGCGGGAGTGGAGACCCAGTACTTC
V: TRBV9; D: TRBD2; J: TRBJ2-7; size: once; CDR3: CASSRKRTSGPYEQYF; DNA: TGTGCCAGCAGCCGGAAAAGGACTAGCGGACCCTACGAGCAGTACTTC
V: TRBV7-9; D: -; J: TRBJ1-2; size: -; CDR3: CASSLSPGQNGYTF; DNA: TGTGCCAGCAGCTTATCGCCAGGGCAAAATGGCTACACCTTC
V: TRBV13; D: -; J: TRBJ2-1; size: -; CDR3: CASSLGAGYHNEQFF; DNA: TGTGCCAGCAGCTTAGGAGCAGGGTACCACAATGAGCAGTTCTTC
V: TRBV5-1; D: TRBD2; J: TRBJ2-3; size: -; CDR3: CASSPGLALGSDTQYF; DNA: TGCGCCAGCAGCCCCGGACTAGCGCTAGGGTCAGATACGCAGTATTTT
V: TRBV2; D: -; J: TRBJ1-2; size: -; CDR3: CASSEGTLYGYTF; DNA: TGTGCCAGCAGTGAAGGGACACTCTATGGCTACACCTTC
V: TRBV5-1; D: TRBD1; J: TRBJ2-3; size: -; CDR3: CASSFGQGLGTDTQYF; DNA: TGCGCCAGCAGCTTTGGACAGGGCCTCGGCACAGATACGCAGTATTTT
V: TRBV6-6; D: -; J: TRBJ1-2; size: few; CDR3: CASSYPSEGLGGYTF; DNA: TGTGCCAGCAGTTACCCTAGCGAGGGATTGGGTGGCTACACCTTC
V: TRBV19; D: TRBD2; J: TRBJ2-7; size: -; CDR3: CASSATSGRFSYEQYF; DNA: TGTGCCAGTAGTGCGACTAGCGGGAGATTCTCCTACGAGCAGTACTTC
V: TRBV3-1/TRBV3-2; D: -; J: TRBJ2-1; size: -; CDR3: CASSLRTGEQFF; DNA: TGTGCCAGCAGCCTACGGACTGGCGAGCAGTTCTTC
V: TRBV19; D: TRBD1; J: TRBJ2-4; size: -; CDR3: CASSRGLGNIQYF; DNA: TGTGCCAGTAGCAGGGGGCTGGGAAACATTCAGTACTTC
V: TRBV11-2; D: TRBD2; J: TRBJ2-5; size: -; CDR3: CASSPGGLAGQETQYF; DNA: TGTGCCAGCAGCCCAGGGGGACTAGCGGGCCAAGAGACCCAGTACTTC
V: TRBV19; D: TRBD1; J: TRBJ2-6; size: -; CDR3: CASRTGGSGANVLTF; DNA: TGTGCCAGTAGGACAGGGGGCTCTGGGGCCAACGTCCTGACTTTC
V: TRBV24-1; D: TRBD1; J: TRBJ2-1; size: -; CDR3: CATGRGGAFNNEQFF; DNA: TGTGCCACCGGTCGAGGGGGCGCATTCAACAATGAGCAGTTCTTC
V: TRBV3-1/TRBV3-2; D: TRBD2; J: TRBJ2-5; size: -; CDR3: CASSPTSGAVGTQYF; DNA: TGTGCCAGCAGCCCGACTAGCGGAGCCGTCGGGACCCAGTACTTC
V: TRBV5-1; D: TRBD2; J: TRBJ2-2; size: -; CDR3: CASSPSGRTGNTGELFF; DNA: TGCGCCAGCAGCCCTAGCGGGAGGACAGGGAACACCGGGGAGCTGTTTTTT
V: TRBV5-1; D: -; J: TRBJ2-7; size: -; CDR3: CASSLGSGYEQYF; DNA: TGCGCCAGCAGCTTGGGGTCGGGCTACGAGCAGTACTTC
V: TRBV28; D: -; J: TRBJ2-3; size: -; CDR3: CASSPSATSTDTQYF; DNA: TGTGCCAGCAGTCCTAGCGCCACTAGCACAGATACGCAGTATTTT
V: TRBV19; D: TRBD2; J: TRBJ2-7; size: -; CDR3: CASKGLANSYEQYF; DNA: TGTGCCAGCAAAGGACTAGCGAATTCCTACGAGCAGTACTTC